This T cell receptor beta chain stems from a study of regulatory T cells in long-lasting Graves disease. Looking at the study overall: Antithyroid drug use was under 3 months in newly diagnosed Graves' patients.

With V trimmed by 5 bases and J by 6 bases, 7 bases remained unmatched. The CDR3 consists of 15 residues. Germline V lookup: CDR1 MNHEY, CDR2 SMNVEV (reference sequence). Building of the TCR beta libraries involved iRepertoire HTBI primers and Arm-PCR of CDR3 regions. TCRdb re-derived calls from the multiplex PCR reads in MiXCR, one entry per CDR3 protein. The sample has 440,000 or so distinct CDR3 sequences; just under 15% are singletons. Described time point: newly diagnosed GD, antithyroid drugs for less than 3 months. Construction of the TCR library relied on RNA isolated from PBMCs. This clonotype was seen at least ten times. The data also belong to a second study, concerning T cells in Graves' hyperthyroidism and ophthalmopathy. According to that study: Stable disease denoted Graves' hyperthyroidism without ophthalmopathy progression within 18 months. Lactation, pregnancy, other autoimmune disease or uncontrolled infection excluded patients.

Sequencing used peripheral blood mononuclear cells (PBMCs), obtained at new diagnosis, from a patient treated with antithyroid drugs. J is TRBJ2-1 and V is TRBV27, with TRBD2 matching 10 bases. The clonotype comes from a woman aged 25 to 39 with Graves disease. The CDR3 coding sequence is TGTGCCAGCAGTCTCTCGGTAGCGGGAGGCAATGAGCAGTTCTTC. Translated, it gives CASSLSVAGGNEQFF.